This T cell receptor (beta chain) was sequenced in a study of T-cell memory formation after mild COVID-19. Study details: The two donors had largely donor-specific TCR clusters. Study-wide findings and caveats: The pre-infection memory compartment contained some responding clones, suggesting cross-reactive memory joined. Of the contracting clones, CD4+ ones lay mainly in CM and EM, and CD8+ ones in EMRA.

TCRdb re-derived calls from the 5' RACE reads in MiXCR, one entry per CDR3 protein. The table lists about 5,000 distinct CDR3 sequences, under 45% of them singletons. Germline V gene data show CDR1 as SSHAT and CDR2 as FNYEAQ (reference sequence). The CDR3 runs 14 residues. A word on this clonotype: The antigen remains unidentified. One junction end disagrees with the germline gene, perhaps due to a read error.

The V and J genes are TRBV7-7 and TRBJ2-2; TRBD2 aligns across 9 bases. What was sequenced was PBMCs or a T cell subset sorted from them (not recorded which). This sequence was found in an adult who had mild COVID-19 (a few samples of this study predate the infection). Cell type and time point are not known. Here the CDR3 reads CASSLLAGTGELFF. CDR3 DNA: TGTGCTAGCAGTTTACTAGCGGGCACCGGGGAGCTGTTTTTT.